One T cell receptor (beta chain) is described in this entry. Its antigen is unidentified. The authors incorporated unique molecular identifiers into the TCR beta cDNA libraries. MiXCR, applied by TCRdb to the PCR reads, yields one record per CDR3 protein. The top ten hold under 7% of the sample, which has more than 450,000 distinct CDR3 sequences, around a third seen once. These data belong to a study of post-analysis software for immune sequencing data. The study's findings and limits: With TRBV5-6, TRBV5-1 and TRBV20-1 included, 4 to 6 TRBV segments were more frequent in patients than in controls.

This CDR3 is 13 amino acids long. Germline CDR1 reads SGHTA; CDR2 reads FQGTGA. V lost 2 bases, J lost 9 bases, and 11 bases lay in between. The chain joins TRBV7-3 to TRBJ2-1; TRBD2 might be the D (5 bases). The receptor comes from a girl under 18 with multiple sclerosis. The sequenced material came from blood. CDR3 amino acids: CASSLSPEAEQFF. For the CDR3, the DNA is TGTGCCAGCAGCTTATCCCCGGAGGCTGAGCAGTTCTTC.